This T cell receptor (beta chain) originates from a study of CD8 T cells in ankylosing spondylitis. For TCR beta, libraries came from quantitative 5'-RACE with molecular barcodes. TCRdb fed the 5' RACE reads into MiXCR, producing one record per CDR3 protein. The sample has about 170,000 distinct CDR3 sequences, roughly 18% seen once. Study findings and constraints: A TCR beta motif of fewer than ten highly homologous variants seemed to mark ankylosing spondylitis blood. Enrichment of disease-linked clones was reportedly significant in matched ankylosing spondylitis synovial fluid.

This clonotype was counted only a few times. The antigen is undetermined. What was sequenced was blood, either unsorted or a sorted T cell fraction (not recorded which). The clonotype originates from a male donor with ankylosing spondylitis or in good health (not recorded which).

The CDR3 DNA follows: TGTGCCAGCAGCCCCCTAACGGTAGCGGGCCAATACAATGAGCAGTTCTTC. It specifies CASSPLTVAGQYNEQFF. V gene TRBV7-9 combines with J gene TRBJ2-1; TRBD2 agrees at 7 bases. V trimming: 5 bases; J trimming: 4 bases; junction bases outside the gene matches: 14. The CDR3 length is 17 residues. Germline-derived CDR1 and CDR2 are SEHNR and FQNEAQ (reference sequence).